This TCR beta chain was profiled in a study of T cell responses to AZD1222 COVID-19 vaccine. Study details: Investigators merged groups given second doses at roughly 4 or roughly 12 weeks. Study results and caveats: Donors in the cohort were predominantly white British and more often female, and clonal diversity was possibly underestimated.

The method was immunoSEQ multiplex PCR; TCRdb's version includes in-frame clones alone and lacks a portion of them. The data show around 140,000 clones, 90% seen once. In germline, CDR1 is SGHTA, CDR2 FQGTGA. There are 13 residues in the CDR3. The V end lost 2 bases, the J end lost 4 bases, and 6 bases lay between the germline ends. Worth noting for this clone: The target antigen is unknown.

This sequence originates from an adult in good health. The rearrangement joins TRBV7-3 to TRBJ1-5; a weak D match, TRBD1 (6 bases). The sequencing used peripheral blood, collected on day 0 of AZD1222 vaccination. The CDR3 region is CASSLGTNQPQHF. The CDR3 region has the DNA TGTGCCAGCAGCTTAGGGACAAATCAGCCCCAGCATTTT.